This T cell receptor (beta chain) was sequenced for a study of molecular identifiers for immune sequencing clone quantification. With listed TCR primers and previously described methods, bulk TCR libraries were prepared. TCRdb analysed the PCR reads with MiXCR anew, one entry per CDR3 protein. The sample has around 460,000 distinct CDR3 sequences; about a quarter are singletons. The study's findings and limits: Under 1% of molecules in naive cells, but over 97% of effector molecules, belonged to clones above 20 RNA copies. Among about a million naive cells, spiked Jurkat TCR RNA from a single cell was reportedly detectable.

Sorted inputs of roughly 17,000 to 1,100,000 cells, with 10%, 30% or 50% RNA, yielded naive CD8 libraries. A word on this clonotype: What it binds is unknown.

This TCR came from a human donor in good health. Some libraries in this study had Jurkat cell RNA spiked in. Sequences were obtained from naive CD8+ T cells from blood, with Jurkat cell RNA spiked in. As to subset: FACS-sorted CD8+CD4-CCR7+CD45RA+ naive T cells.

CDR3 residues: CASSFADTDTQYF. CDR3 bases: TGTGCCAGCAGTTTTGCTGACACAGATACGCAGTATTTT. The gene calls are TRBV6-5 and TRBJ2-3; D remains ambiguous. Trimming stripped 4 bases from V and 2 bases from J, with 7 bases between. Germline V CDR1 and CDR2: MNHEY, SVGAGI. The CDR3 is 13 residues long.